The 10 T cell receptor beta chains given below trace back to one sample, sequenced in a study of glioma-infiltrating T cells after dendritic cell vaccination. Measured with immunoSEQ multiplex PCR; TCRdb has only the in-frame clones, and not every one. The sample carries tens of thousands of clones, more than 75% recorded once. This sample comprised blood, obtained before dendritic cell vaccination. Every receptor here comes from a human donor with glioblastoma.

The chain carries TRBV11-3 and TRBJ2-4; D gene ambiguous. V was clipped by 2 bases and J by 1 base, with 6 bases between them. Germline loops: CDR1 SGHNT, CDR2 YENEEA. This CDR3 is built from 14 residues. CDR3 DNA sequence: TGTGCCAGCAGCTTAAGAGAGGCCAAAAACATTCAGTACTTC. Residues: CASSLREAKNIQYF. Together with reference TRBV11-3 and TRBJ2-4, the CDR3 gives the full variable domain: EAGVVQSPRYKIIEKKQPVAFWCNPISGHNTLYWYLQNLGQGPELLIRYENEEAVDDSQLPKDRFSAERLKGVDSTLKIQPAELGDSAVYLCASSLREAKNIQYFGAGTRLSVL.

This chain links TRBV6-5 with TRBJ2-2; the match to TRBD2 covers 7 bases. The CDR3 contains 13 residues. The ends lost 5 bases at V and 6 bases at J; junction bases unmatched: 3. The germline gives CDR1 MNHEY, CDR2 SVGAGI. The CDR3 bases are TGTGCCAGCAGTCCCGGACTAGCCGGGGAGCTGTTTTTT. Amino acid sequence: CASSPGLAGELFF.

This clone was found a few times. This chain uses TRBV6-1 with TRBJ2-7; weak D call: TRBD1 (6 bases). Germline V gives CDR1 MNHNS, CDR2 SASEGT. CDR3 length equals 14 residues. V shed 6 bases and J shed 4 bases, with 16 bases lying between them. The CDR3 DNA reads TGTGCCAGCAGACTCAGGACAGTCCCATACGAGCAGTACTTC. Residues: CASRLRTVPYEQYF.

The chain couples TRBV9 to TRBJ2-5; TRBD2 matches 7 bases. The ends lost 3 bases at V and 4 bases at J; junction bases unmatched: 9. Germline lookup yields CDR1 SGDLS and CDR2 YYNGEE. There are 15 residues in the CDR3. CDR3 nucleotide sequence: TGTGCCAGCAGCGCCCGGGGCGGGAGCTTAGAGACCCAGTACTTC. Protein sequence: CASSARGGSLETQYF.

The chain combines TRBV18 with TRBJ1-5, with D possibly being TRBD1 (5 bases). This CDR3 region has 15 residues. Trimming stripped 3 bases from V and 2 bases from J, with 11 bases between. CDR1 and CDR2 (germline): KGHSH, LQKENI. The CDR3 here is CASSPLAGRNQPQHF. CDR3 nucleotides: TGTGCCAGCTCACCCCTTGCGGGGCGCAATCAGCCCCAGCATTTT.

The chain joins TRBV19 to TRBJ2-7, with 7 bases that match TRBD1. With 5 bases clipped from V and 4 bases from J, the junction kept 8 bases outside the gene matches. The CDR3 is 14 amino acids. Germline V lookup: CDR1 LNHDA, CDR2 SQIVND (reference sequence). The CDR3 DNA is TGTGCCAGTAGTGACCTAGACAGGGTTTACGAGCAGTACTTC. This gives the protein CASSDLDRVYEQYF.

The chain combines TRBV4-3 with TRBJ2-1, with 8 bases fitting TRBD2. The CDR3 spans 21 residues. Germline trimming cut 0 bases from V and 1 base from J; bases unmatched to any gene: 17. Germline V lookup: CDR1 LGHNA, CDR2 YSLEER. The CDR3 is CASSQDLLIAGYSTSYNEQFF. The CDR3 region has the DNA TGCGCCAGCAGCCAAGATCTACTAATAGCGGGATATAGTACTTCCTACAATGAGCAGTTCTTC.

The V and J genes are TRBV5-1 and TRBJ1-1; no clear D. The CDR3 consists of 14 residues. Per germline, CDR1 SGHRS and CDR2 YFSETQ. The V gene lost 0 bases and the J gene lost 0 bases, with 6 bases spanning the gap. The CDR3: CASSLEQLNTEAFF. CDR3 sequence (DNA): TGCGCCAGCAGCTTGGAACAGTTGAACACTGAAGCTTTCTTT.

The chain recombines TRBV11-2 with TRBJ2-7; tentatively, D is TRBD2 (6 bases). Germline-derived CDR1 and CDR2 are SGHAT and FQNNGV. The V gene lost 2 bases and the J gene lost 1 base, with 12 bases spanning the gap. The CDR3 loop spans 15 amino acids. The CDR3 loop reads CASSLTQEGSYEQYF. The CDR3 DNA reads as TGTGCCAGCAGCTTAACACAGGAGGGGTCCTACGAGCAGTACTTC.

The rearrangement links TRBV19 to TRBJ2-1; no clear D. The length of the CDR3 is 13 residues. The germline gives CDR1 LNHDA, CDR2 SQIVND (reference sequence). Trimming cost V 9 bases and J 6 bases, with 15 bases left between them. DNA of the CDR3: TGTGCCAGCACTAAAAGGCCTAGCAATGAGCAGTTCTTC. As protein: CASTKRPSNEQFF.